One sample yielded the 18 T cell receptor beta chains listed below, sequenced in a study of shared clonotypes between healthy human individuals. Profiled with immunoSEQ multiplex PCR; TCRdb holds only in-frame clones, not every one. The table has roughly 2.2 million clones, 92% seen once. Sequenced material: naive CD4+ T cells from PBMCs. Subset in this sample: CD45RA+ positively selected. The receptors derive from a man aged 18 to 35 in good health. Some clones in this sample may be carry-over from other donors' samples.

V gene TRBV5-1 combines with J gene TRBJ2-7; 9 positions match TRBD2. The ends lost 5 bases at V and 5 bases at J; junction bases unmatched: 11. Germline V gene data show CDR1 as SGHRS and CDR2 as YFSETQ. This CDR3 has 15 amino acids. CDR3 in amino acids: CASRLIAGELNEQYF. CDR3 sequence (DNA): TGCGCCAGCAGACTGATAGCGGGAGAATTAAACGAGCAGTACTTC.

V gene TRBV7-2 combines with J gene TRBJ1-2, with 9 bases lining up with TRBD1. The length of the CDR3 is 13 residues. Germline V gene lookup returns CDR1 SGHTA and CDR2 FQGNSA. The V and J ends lost 4 bases and 7 bases, in that order; junction bases with no gene match: 4. The CDR3 reads CASSWDRVSGYTF. In DNA form, the CDR3 reads TGTGCCAGCAGCTGGGACAGGGTTTCTGGCTACACCTTC.

This chain links TRBV6-1 with TRBJ1-1, with a tentative D call TRBD1 (6 bases). CDR1 and CDR2 (germline): MNHNS, SASEGT. V lost 7 bases to trimming and J lost 0 bases, with 12 bases between them. The CDR3 totals 14 residues. The CDR3 DNA is TGTGCCAGCAAGACAGGTCCACTGAACACTGAAGCTTTCTTT. Protein: CASKTGPLNTEAFF.

V usage is TRBV28 and J usage is TRBJ1-2; 7 nucleotides align to TRBD1. The CDR3 is 14 amino acids. Germline CDR1 reads MDHEN; CDR2 reads SYDVKM. The junction had 10 bases not matched to a gene; V was cut back by 6 bases and J by 6 bases. CDR3 protein: CASSQTGKRDGYTF. CDR3 in DNA: TGTGCCAGCAGCCAGACAGGGAAAAGGGATGGCTACACCTTC.

The chain joins TRBV7-3 to TRBJ2-1; tentatively, D is TRBD2 (6 bases). The CDR3 runs 12 residues. V was shortened by 6 bases and J by 10 bases, with 13 bases between the two germline ends. CDR1 SGHTA and CDR2 FQGTGA come from the germline V gene. CDR3: CASSPGSSEQFF. The CDR3 region has the DNA TGTGCCAGCAGTCCCGGGAGTTCGGAGCAGTTCTTC. Full variable domain (remainder filled in from reference TRBV7-3 and TRBJ2-1): GAGVSQTPSNKVTEKGKYVELRCDPISGHTALYWYRQSLGQGPEFLIYFQGTGAADDSGLPNDRFFAVRPEGSVSTLKIQRTERGDSAVYLCASSPGSSEQFFGPGTRLTVL.

The CDR3 sequence: CASSQYTAGSSYNEQFF. The CDR3 coding sequence is TGTGCCAGCAGCCAATACACCGCGGGGAGCTCCTACAATGAGCAGTTCTTC. The V and J genes are TRBV4-2 and TRBJ2-1, with a possible D match to TRBD2 (6 bases). The germline CDR1 and CDR2 sequences are LGHNA and YNFKEQ. Trimming shortened V by 2 bases and J by 0 bases, and 14 bases separated the two germline ends. This CDR3 spans 17 amino acids.

V and J are TRBV10-3 and TRBJ2-2; tentative D call: TRBD2 (5 bases). The CDR3 is made up of 15 amino acids. Trimming took off 5 bases at V and 0 bases at J, with 10 bases between the two ends. CDR1 and CDR2 from the germline V gene are ENHRY and SYGVKD. CDR3: CAISQPTTNTGELFF. The CDR3 nucleotides are TGTGCCATCAGTCAACCGACTACGAACACCGGGGAGCTGTTTTTT.

This chain links TRBV7-9 with TRBJ2-7; D gene unclear. The CDR3 has 12 residues. Per the germline V gene, CDR1 is SEHNR and CDR2 is FQNEAQ (reference sequence). V was clipped by 5 bases and J by 5 bases, with 10 bases between them. This CDR3 reads CASSRRVDEQYF. CDR3 bases: TGTGCCAGCAGCCGAAGGGTAGACGAGCAGTACTTC.

The V call is TRBV11-2, the J call TRBJ2-2, with 10 bases identical to TRBD2. This CDR3 comprises 15 residues. The germline V gene encodes CDR1 SGHAT and CDR2 FQNNGV. With 3 bases clipped from V and 9 bases from J, the junction kept 7 bases outside the gene matches. CDR3 region: CASSFLASGSRELFF. The CDR3 DNA reads as TGTGCCAGCAGCTTTCTGGCTAGCGGGAGTCGGGAGCTGTTTTTT.

The gene calls are TRBV7-9 and TRBJ2-3; 8 positions agree with TRBD2. Germline V gene data show CDR1 as SEHNR and CDR2 as FQNEAQ (reference sequence). There are 16 residues in the CDR3. Trimming at V came to 2 bases and at J to 4 bases, leaving 8 bases not matched to a gene. CDR3 amino acids: CASSLWGSGEADTQYF. For the CDR3, the DNA is TGTGCCAGCAGCTTATGGGGTAGCGGGGAGGCAGATACGCAGTATTTT. The variable domain in full, with the rest retrieved from reference TRBV7-9 and TRBJ2-3, is DTGVSQNPRHKITKRGQNVTFRCDPISEHNRLYWYRQTLGQGPEFLTYFQNEAQLEKSRLLSDRFSAERPKGSFSTLEIQRTEQGDSAMYLCASSLWGSGEADTQYFGPGTRLTVL.

Comments on this clone: One end of the junction is discordant with germline, which a read error may explain. V gene TRBV20-1 combines with J gene TRBJ2-7, with TRBD2 as a possible D gene (6 bases). This CDR3 is built from 11 residues. Germline V gives CDR1 DFQATT, CDR2 SNEGSKA (reference sequence). In DNA form, the CDR3 reads TGCAGTGCTAGGGTGGCGGGGAATACCGTCTTC. Translation: CSARVAGNTVF.

This clone appeared once. The CDR3 coding sequence is TGTGCCAGCTCACGGGAAAGACCGGATGGCTACACCTTC. Amino acids: CASSRERPDGYTF. This rearrangement joins TRBV18 to TRBJ1-2; no clear D gene. The CDR3 consists of 13 residues. Germline CDR1 KGHSH, CDR2 LQKENI. The V end lost 4 bases, the J end lost 6 bases, and 12 bases lay between the germline ends. Using reference TRBV18 and TRBJ1-2 for the parts outside the CDR3, the full variable domain is NAGVMQNPRHLVRRRGQEARLRCSPMKGHSHVYWYRQLPEEGLKFMVYLQKENIIDESGMPKERFSAEFPKEGPSILRIQQVVRGDSAAYFCASSRERPDGYTFGSGTRLTVV.

The chain carries TRBV2 and TRBJ1-4; tentatively, D is TRBD1 (6 bases). Trimming took 3 bases from V and 4 from J, leaving 21 bases between them. Per the germline V gene, CDR1 is SNHLY and CDR2 is FYNNEI. The CDR3 spans 18 residues. CDR3 DNA sequence: TGTGCCAGCAGTGACCGACCTATATTGACAGGAAGTAATGAAAAACTGTTTTTT. Amino acids: CASSDRPILTGSNEKLFF.

The chain is built from TRBV5-1 and TRBJ2-1, with TRBD2 matching over 9 bases. Germline CDR1 SGHRS, CDR2 YFSETQ. With 0 bases clipped from V and 9 bases from J, the junction kept 10 bases outside the gene matches. The CDR3 spans 16 residues. The CDR3 DNA reads as TGCGCCAGCAGCTTGGATGCGGGAGGGCCCCTCGGTGAGCAGTTCTTC. This encodes CASSLDAGGPLGEQFF.

The chain joins TRBV18 to TRBJ2-1, with no clear D. Germline V gene data show CDR1 as KGHSH and CDR2 as LQKENI. V was clipped by 8 bases and J by 5 bases, with 16 bases between them. This CDR3 region has 14 residues. This chain's CDR3 is CASTWTAPDNEQFF. The CDR3 DNA reads as TGTGCCAGCACGTGGACCGCCCCGGACAATGAGCAGTTCTTC.

The chain employs TRBV10-2 and TRBJ1-5; unclear D gene. The CDR3 contains 14 residues. From germline, CDR1 is WSHSY and CDR2 SAAADI. The V and J ends lost 2 bases and 7 bases respectively, with 12 bases between them. CDR3: CASSESNLRQPQHF. CDR3 in DNA: TGCGCCAGCAGTGAGAGTAATTTGAGGCAGCCCCAGCATTTT.

The genes are TRBV9 and TRBJ2-2, with 7 bases identical to TRBD1. Germline lookup yields CDR1 SGDLS and CDR2 YYNGEE. The junction had 7 bases not matched to a gene; V was cut back by 0 bases and J by 8 bases. The CDR3 runs to 15 residues. As DNA, the CDR3 is TGTGCCAGCAGCGTAGCCCACAGGGGCAGTGGGGAGCTGTTTTTT. The encoded protein is CASSVAHRGSGELFF.

About this clone: Other DNA sequences in this specimen translate into the identical CDR3. This rearrangement joins TRBV19 to TRBJ1-2, with a weak D call TRBD1 (5 bases). Trimming removed 3 bases from V and 3 bases from J, with 11 bases in between. Germline V gene sequence: CDR1 LNHDA, CDR2 SQIVND (reference sequence). The CDR3 is made up of 14 amino acids. The CDR3 DNA sequence: TGTGCCAGTAGTATCTTGGGAGGGGACTATGGCTACACCTTC. Translating gives CASSILGGDYGYTF.